This T cell receptor (beta chain) comes out of a study of technical replicates of blood from a handful of donors. This clone was seen once. Trimming removed 1 base from V and 5 bases from J, with 8 bases in between. CDR1 is SGHAT and CDR2 is FQNNGV in the germline V gene. The CDR3 totals 13 residues. Clones were sequenced by immunoSEQ multiplex PCR, and TCRdb holds only the in-frame ones, with some missing. The profile shows around 80,000 clones, roughly 93% of them singletons. J is TRBJ2-5 and V is TRBV11-2, with D tentatively TRBD2 (6 bases). The source is a human donor in good health. Sequencing was performed on T cells isolated from PBMCs. The CDR3: CASSLVGGETQYF. The CDR3 bases are TGTGCCAGCAGCTTAGTCGGGGGTGAGACCCAGTACTTC. The whole variable domain, filled in from reference TRBV11-2 and TRBJ2-5, reads EAGVAQSPRYKIIEKRQSVAFWCNPISGHATLYWYQQILGQGPKLLIQFQNNGVVDDSQLPKDRFSAERLKGVDSTLKIQPAKLEDSAVYLCASSLVGGETQYFGPGTRLLVL.